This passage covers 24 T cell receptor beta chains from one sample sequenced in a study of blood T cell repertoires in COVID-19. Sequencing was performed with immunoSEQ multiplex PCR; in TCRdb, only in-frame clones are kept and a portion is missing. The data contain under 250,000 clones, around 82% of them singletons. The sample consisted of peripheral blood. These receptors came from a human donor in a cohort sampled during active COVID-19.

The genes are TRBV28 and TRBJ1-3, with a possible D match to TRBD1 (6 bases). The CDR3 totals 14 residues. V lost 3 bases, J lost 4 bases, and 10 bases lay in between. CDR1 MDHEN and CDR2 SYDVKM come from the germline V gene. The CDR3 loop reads CASSLAGVGNTIYF. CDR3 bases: TGTGCCAGCAGTTTGGCAGGGGTCGGAAACACCATATATTTT.

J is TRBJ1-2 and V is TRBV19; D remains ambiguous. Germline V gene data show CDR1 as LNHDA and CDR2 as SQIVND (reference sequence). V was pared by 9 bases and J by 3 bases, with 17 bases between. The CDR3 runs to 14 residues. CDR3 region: CASRKRQVDYGYTF. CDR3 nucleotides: TGTGCCAGCCGTAAACGTCAGGTTGACTATGGCTACACCTTC.

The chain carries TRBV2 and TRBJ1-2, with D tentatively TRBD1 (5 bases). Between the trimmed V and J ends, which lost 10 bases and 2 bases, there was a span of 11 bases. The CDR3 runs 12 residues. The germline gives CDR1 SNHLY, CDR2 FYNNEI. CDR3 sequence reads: CATPTENYGYTF. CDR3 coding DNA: TGTGCCACCCCGACAGAGAACTATGGCTACACCTTC.

CDR3 sequence (DNA): TGTGCCAGCAGTTCAGCGGACAGGTTGGCGGGCTACACCTTC. This gives the protein CASSSADRLAGYTF. This chain uses TRBV28 with TRBJ1-2; 7 nucleotides align to TRBD1. Germline V gene sequence: CDR1 MDHEN, CDR2 SYDVKM. The junction had 10 bases not matched to a gene; V was cut back by 4 bases and J by 8 bases. The CDR3 has 14 residues.

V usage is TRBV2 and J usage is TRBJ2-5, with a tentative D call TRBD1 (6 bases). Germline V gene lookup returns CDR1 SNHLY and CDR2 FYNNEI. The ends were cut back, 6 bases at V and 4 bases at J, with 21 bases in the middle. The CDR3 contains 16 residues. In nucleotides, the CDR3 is TGTGCCAGCAGGCGGATGAGGGCAGGGGTGAGAGAGACCCAGTACTTC. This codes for CASRRMRAGVRETQYF.

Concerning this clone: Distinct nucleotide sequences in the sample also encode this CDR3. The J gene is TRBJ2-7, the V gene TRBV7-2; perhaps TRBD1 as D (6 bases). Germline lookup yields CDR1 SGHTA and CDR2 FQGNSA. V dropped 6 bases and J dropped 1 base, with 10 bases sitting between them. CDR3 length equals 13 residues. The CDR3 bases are TGTGCCAGCAGTTTCACAGGGTCCTACGAGCAGTACTTC. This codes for CASSFTGSYEQYF.

CDR3 in DNA: TGTGCCAGCAGTCGCCCAACTAGTCACAATGAGCAGTTCTTC. This translates into CASSRPTSHNEQFF. The rearrangement joins TRBV6-6 to TRBJ2-1; possible D gene TRBD2, 5 bases. Germline loops: CDR1 MNHNY, CDR2 SVGAGI (reference sequence). The CDR3 is 14 residues long. V was pared by 5 bases and J by 5 bases, with 13 bases between.

CDR3 nucleotide sequence: TGTGCCAGCAGCGTAGACAGGGGATTACAAAACACCATATATTTT. Translated: CASSVDRGLQNTIYF. The chain joins TRBV9 to TRBJ1-3, with 7 bases identical to TRBD1. The CDR3 runs 15 residues. J lost 6 bases, V lost 0 bases, and 6 bases had no gene match. Germline CDR1 SGDLS, CDR2 YYNGEE.

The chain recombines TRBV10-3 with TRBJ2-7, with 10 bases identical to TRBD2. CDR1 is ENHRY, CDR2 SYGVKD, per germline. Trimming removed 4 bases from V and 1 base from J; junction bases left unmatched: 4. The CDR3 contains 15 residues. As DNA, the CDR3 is TGTGCCATCAGTGTACTAGCGGGGCTTTCCTACGAGCAGTACTTC. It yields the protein CAISVLAGLSYEQYF.

The CDR3 spells CASTGQGQPQHF. CDR3 nucleotides: TGTGCCTCGACAGGGCAGGGTCAGCCCCAGCATTTT. This chain links TRBV30 with TRBJ1-5; 7 bases fit TRBD1. This CDR3 has 12 residues. The germline CDR1 and CDR2 sequences are GTSNPN and SVGIG (reference sequence). The V gene end was trimmed by 7 bases and the J gene end by 6 bases; junction bases not matched to a gene: 6.

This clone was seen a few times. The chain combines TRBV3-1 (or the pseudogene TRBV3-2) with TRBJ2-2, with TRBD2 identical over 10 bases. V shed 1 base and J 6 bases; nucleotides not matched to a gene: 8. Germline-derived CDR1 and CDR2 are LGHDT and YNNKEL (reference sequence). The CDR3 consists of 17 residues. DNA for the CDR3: TGTGCCAGCAGCCAAGGGTTATGGACTAGCGGTGCCGGGGAGCTGTTTTTT. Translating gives CASSQGLWTSGAGELFF.

The CDR3 bases are TGTGCCAGCAGCCAAGACCGAGCGGGGGGTACCGGGGAGCTGTTTTTT. Translated, it gives CASSQDRAGGTGELFF. The gene calls are TRBV3-1 (or the pseudogene TRBV3-2) and TRBJ2-2, with 9 positions matching TRBD2. V trimming: 0 bases; J trimming: 5 bases; junction bases outside the gene matches: 4. In germline, CDR1 is LGHDT, CDR2 YNNKEL (reference sequence). This CDR3 is 16 amino acids long.

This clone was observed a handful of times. In DNA form, the CDR3 reads TGTGCCAGCAGTCCGGTGGGGGGGGAAAAACTGTTTTTT. Protein product: CASSPVGGEKLFF. The chain carries TRBV27 and TRBJ1-4; maybe TRBD1 (5 bases). This CDR3 is built from 13 residues. CDR1 MNHEY and CDR2 SMNVEV come from the germline V gene (reference sequence). Trimming removed 5 bases from V and 8 bases from J, with 12 bases in between.

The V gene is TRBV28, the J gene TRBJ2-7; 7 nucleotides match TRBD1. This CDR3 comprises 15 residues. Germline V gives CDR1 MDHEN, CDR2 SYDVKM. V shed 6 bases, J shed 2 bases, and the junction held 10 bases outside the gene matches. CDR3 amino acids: CASSGLRDRAYEQYF. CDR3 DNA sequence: TGTGCCAGCAGCGGCCTTAGAGACAGGGCCTACGAGCAGTACTTC.

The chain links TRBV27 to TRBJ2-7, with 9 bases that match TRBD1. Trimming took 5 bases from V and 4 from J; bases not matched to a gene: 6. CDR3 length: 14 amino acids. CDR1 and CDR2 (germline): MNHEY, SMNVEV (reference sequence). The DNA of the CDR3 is TGTGCCAGCAGTCCACAGGGGGCGTCATACGAGCAGTACTTC. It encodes CASSPQGASYEQYF.

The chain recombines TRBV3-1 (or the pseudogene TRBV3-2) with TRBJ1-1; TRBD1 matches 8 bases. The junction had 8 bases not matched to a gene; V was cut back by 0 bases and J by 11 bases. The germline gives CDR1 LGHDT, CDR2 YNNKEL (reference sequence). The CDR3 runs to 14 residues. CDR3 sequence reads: CASSQDLQGARAFF. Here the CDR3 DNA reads TGTGCCAGCAGCCAAGACCTTCAGGGGGCCCGGGCTTTCTTT.

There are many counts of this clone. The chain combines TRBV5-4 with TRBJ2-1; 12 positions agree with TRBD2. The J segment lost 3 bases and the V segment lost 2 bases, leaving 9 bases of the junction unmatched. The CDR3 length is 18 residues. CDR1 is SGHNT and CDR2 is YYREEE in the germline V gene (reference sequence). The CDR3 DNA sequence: TGTGCCAGCAGCTTAGGAACTAGCGGGGGGTCGATCTACAATGAGCAGTTCTTC. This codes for CASSLGTSGGSIYNEQFF. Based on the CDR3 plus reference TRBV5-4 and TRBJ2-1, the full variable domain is ETGVTQSPTHLIKTRGQQVTLRCSSQSGHNTVSWYQQALGQGPQFIFQYYREEENGRGNFPPRFSGLQFPNYSSELNVNALELDDSALYLCASSLGTSGGSIYNEQFFGPGTRLTVL.

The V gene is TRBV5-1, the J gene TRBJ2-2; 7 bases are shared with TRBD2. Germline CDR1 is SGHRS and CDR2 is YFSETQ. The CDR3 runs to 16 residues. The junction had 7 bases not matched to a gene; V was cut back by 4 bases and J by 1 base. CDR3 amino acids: CASSPVGGWNTGELFF. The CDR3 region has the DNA TGCGCCAGCAGCCCCGTGGGGGGGTGGAACACCGGGGAGCTGTTTTTT.

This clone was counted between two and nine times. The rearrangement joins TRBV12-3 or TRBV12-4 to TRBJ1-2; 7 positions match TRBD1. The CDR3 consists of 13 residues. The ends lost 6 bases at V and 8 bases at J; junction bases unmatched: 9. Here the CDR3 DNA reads TGTGCCAGCAGACGAGAGGGGGCGCGCGGCTACACCTTC. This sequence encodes CASRREGARGYTF.

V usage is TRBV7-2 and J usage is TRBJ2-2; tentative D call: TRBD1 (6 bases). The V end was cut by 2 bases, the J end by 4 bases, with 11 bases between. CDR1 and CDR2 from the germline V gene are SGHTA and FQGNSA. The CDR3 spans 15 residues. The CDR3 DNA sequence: TGTGCCAGCAGCTTACCAGGGGCGGGCACCGGGGAGCTGTTTTTT. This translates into CASSLPGAGTGELFF.

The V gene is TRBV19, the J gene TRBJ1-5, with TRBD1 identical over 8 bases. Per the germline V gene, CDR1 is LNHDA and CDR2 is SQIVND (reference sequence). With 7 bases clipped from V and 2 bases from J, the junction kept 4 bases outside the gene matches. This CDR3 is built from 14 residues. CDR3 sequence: CASTPGQGNQPQHF. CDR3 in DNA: TGTGCCAGTACCCCGGGACAGGGCAATCAGCCCCAGCATTTT.

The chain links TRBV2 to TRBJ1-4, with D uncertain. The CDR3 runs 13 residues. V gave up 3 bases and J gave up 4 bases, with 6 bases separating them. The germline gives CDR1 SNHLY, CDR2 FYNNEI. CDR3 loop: CASSDHINEKLFF. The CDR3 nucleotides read TGTGCCAGCAGTGATCACATTAATGAAAAACTGTTTTTT.

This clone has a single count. CDR3 sequence (DNA): TGTGCCAGCAGTAACCAAGCAGGGGTGCAGTTCTTC. It translates to CASSNQAGVQFF. The rearrangement links TRBV25-1 to TRBJ2-1; tentatively, D is TRBD1 (6 bases). CDR3 length: 12 residues. Germline CDR1 and CDR2: MGHDK and SYGVNS. The V gene lost 5 bases and the J gene lost 12 bases, with 14 bases spanning the gap.

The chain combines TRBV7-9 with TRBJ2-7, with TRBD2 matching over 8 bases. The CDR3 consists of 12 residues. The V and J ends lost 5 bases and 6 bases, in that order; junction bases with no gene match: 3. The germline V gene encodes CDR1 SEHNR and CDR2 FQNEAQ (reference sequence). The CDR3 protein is CASSDSGAEQYF. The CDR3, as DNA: TGTGCCAGCAGCGATAGCGGGGCCGAGCAGTACTTC.